This T cell receptor (beta chain) appears in the sequencing data of a study of blood T cell repertoires in COVID-19. Profiled with immunoSEQ multiplex PCR; TCRdb holds only in-frame clones, not every one. The table includes about 110,000 clones, over 60% detected once. CDR1 LNHDA and CDR2 SQIVND come from the germline V gene (reference sequence). The trim removed 4 bases at V and 7 bases at J, leaving 12 bases unmatched. CDR3 length: 15 amino acids. This clone has just one count. Sequenced sample: peripheral blood. The chain combines TRBV19 with TRBJ2-7, with TRBD2 identical over 8 bases. The source of this sequence is a woman of 80 years or more with active or convalescent COVID-19. The CDR3 coding sequence is TGTGCCAGTAGTAGCCGAGCGGGAGCAGTAGGAGAGCAGTACTTC. Its translation: CASSSRAGAVGEQYF.